This TCR beta chain originates from a study of T-cell memory formation after mild COVID-19. The germline gives CDR1 SGHAT, CDR2 FQNNGV. V was trimmed by 1 base and J by 4 bases, leaving 10 bases between them. This CDR3 has 14 residues. Study findings and constraints: Clones that shrank (day 15 to 85) were balanced CD4/CD8, whereas later expanders leaned CD4+. Shrinking CD4+ clones resided mostly in CM and EM, and CD8+ ones in EMRA.

As concerns this clonotype: Its antigen is unknown.

TCR alpha and TCR beta cDNA libraries carrying sample barcodes and UMIs were produced by 5'RACE using constant-segment primers. TCRdb redid the calling of the 5' RACE reads with MiXCR, one entry per CDR3 protein. Among under 300,000 distinct CDR3 sequences listed, roughly 8.2% were seen once. The source is a young man who had mild COVID-19 (a few samples of this study predate the infection). Cell type and time point are not known. Sequencing was carried out using PBMCs or a T cell subset sorted from them (not recorded which). The chain joins TRBV11-2 to TRBJ2-5; D perhaps matches TRBD1 (5 bases). The CDR3, as DNA: TGTGCCAGCAGCTTAGCTAGGGGCGGAGAGACCCAGTACTTC. The encoded protein is CASSLARGGETQYF.